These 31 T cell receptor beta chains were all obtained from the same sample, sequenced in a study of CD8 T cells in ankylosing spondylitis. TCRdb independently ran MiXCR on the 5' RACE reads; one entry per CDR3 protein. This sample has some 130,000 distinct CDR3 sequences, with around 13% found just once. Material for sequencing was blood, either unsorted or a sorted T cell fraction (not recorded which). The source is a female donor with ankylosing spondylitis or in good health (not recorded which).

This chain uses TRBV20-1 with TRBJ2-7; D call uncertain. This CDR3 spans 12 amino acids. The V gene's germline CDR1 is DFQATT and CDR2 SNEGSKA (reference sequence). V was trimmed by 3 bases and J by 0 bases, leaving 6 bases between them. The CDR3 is CSASVSSYEQYF. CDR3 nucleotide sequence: TGCAGTGCTAGTGTCAGCTCCTACGAGCAGTACTTC.

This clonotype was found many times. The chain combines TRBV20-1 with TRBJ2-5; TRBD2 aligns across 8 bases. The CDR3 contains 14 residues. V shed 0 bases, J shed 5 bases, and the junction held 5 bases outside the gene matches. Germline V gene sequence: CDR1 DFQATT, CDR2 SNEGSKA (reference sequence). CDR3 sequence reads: CSARDLGGRETQYF. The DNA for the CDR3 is TGCAGTGCTAGAGATCTCGGCGGGAGGGAGACCCAGTACTTC.

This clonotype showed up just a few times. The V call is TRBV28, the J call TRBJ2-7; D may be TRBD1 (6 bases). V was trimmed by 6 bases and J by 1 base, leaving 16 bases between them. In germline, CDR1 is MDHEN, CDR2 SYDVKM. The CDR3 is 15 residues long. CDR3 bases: TGTGCCAGCAGCACAATACAGGGAGTTTCCTACGAGCAGTACTTC. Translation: CASSTIQGVSYEQYF.

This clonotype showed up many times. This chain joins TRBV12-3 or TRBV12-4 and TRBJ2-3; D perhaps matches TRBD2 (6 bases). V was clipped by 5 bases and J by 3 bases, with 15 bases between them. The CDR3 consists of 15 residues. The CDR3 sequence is CASSGGVAVTDTQYF. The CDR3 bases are TGTGCCAGCAGTGGTGGGGTAGCGGTAACAGATACGCAGTATTTT.

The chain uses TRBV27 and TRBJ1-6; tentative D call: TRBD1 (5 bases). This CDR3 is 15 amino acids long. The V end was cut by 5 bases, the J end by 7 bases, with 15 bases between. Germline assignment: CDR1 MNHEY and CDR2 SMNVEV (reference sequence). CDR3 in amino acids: CASSLRDPGNSPLHF. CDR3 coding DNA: TGTGCCAGCAGTCTCCGGGACCCGGGAAATTCACCCCTCCACTTT.

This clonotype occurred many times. CDR3 nucleotide sequence: TGTGCCAGCAGCTTAGATGGGAGGGGCACTGAAGCTTTCTTT. Protein sequence: CASSLDGRGTEAFF. The rearrangement uses TRBV7-2 and TRBJ1-1, with D tentatively TRBD1 (5 bases). V gave up 1 base and J gave up 4 bases, with 10 bases separating them. The CDR3 sequence is 14 residues long. Looked up from germline, CDR1 is SGHTA and CDR2 is FQGNSA.

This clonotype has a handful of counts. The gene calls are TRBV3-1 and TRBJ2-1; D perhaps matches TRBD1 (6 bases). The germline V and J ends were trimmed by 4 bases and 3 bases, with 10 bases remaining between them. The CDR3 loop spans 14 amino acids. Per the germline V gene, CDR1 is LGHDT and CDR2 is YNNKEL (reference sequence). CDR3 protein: CASSPGDFYNEQFF. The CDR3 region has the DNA TGTGCCAGCAGCCCAGGGGATTTCTACAATGAGCAGTTCTTC.

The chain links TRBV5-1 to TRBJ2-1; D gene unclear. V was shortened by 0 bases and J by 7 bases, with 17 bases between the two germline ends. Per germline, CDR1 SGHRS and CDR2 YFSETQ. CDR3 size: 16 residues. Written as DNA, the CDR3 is TGCGCCAGCAGCTTGGATGAAGGCGCCTTGGGAAATGAGCAGTTCTTC. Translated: CASSLDEGALGNEQFF.

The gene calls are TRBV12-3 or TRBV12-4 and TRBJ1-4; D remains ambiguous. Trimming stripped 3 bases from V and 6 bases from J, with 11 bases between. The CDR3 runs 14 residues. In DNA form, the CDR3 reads TGTGCCAGCAGTTTTGGACGGATTTATGAAAAACTGTTTTTT. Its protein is CASSFGRIYEKLFF.

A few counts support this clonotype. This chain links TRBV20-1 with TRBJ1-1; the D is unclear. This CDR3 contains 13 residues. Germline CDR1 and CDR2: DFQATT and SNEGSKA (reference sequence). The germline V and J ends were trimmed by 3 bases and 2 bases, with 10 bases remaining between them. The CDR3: CSASRTDNTEAFF. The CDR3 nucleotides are TGCAGTGCTAGCAGAACAGATAACACTGAAGCTTTCTTT.

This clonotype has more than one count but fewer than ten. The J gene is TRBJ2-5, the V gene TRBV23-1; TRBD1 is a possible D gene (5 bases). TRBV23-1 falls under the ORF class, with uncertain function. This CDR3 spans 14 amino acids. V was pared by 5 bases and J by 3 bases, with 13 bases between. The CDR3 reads CASSLMTVKETQYF. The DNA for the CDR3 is TGCGCCAGCAGTTTAATGACAGTTAAAGAGACCCAGTACTTC.

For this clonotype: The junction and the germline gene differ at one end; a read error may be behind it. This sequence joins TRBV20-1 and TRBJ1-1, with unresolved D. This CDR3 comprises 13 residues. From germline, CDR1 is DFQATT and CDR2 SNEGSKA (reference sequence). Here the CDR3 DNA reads TGCTGTGCTAGAGTTATCGAATACACTGAAGCTTTCTTT. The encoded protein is CCARVIEYTEAFF.

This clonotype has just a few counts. For the CDR3, the DNA is TGCGCCAGCAGCGAGACTAGCGGGATTTACAATGAGCAGTTCTTC. This codes for CASSETSGIYNEQFF. The chain couples TRBV5-1 to TRBJ2-1; 11 nucleotides line up with TRBD2. This CDR3 comprises 15 residues. Germline values: CDR1 SGHRS, CDR2 YFSETQ. V lost 4 bases to trimming and J lost 4 bases; unmatched junction nucleotides: 4.

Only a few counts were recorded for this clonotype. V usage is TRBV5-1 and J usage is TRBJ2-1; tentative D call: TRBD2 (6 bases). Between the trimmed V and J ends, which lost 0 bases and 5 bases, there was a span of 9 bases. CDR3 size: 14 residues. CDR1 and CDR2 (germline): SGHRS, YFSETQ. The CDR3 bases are TGCGCCAGCAGCTTGGGACTAGACAACAATGAGCAGTTCTTC. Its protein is CASSLGLDNNEQFF.

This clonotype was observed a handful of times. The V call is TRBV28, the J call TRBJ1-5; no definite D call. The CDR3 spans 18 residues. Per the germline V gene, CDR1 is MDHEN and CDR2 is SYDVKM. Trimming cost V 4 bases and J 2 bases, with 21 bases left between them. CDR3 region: CASSSLGIRALGNQPQHF. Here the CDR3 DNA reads TGTGCCAGCAGTTCACTGGGTATAAGGGCGTTGGGCAATCAGCCCCAGCATTTT.

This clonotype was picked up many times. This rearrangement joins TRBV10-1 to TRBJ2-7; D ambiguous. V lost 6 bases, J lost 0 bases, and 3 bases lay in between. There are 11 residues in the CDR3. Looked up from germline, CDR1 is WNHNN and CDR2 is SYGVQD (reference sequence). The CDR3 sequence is CASSNSYEQYF. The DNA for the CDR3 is TGCGCCAGCAGCAACTCCTACGAGCAGTACTTC.

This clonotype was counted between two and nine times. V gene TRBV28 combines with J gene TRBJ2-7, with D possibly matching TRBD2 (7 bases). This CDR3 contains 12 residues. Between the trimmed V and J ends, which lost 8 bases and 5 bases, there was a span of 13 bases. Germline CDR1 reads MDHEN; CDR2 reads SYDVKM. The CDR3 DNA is TGTGCCAGCCCAGGGAGGGGGAACGAGCAGTACTTC. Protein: CASPGRGNEQYF.

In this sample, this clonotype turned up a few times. CDR3: CASSLESGPTYEQYF. CDR3 nucleotide sequence: TGCGCCAGCAGCTTGGAGAGCGGACCCACCTACGAGCAGTACTTC. The gene calls are TRBV5-1 and TRBJ2-7; perhaps TRBD2 as D (5 bases). Germline CDR1 reads SGHRS; CDR2 reads YFSETQ. CDR3 length equals 15 residues. V lost 0 bases and J 2 bases, leaving 12 bases between the germline ends.

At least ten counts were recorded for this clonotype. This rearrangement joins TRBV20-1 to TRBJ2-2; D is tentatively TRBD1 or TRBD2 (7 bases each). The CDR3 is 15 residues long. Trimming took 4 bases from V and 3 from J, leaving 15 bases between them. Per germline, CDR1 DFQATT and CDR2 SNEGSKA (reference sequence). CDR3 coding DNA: TGCAGTGCTATTATTGGGAGGGGGCACACCGGGGAGCTGTTTTTT. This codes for CSAIIGRGHTGELFF.

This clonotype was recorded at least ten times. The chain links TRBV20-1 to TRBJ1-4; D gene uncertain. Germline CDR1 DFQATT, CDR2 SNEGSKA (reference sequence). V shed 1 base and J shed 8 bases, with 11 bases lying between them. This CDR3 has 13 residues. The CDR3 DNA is TGCAGTGCTAGAGTAGGTGGTAGCGAAAAACTGTTTTTT. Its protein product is CSARVGGSEKLFF.

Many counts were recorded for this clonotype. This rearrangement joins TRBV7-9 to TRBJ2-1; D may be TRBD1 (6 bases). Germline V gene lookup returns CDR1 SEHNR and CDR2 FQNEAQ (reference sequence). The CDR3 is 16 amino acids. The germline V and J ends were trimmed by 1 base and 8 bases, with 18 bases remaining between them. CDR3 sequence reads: CASSLGTGWTEHEQFF. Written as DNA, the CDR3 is TGTGCCAGCAGCTTAGGAACAGGGTGGACGGAACATGAGCAGTTCTTC. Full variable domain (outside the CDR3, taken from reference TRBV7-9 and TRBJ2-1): DTGVSQNPRHKITKRGQNVTFRCDPISEHNRLYWYRQTLGQGPEFLTYFQNEAQLEKSRLLSDRFSAERPKGSFSTLEIQRTEQGDSAMYLCASSLGTGWTEHEQFFGPGTRLTVL.

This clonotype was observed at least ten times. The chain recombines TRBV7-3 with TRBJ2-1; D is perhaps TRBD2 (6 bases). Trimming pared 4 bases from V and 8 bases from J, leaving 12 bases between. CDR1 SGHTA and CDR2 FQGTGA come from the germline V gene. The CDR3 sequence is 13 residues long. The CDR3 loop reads CASSWSSADEQFF. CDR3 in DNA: TGTGCCAGCAGCTGGTCTAGCGCCGATGAGCAGTTCTTC.

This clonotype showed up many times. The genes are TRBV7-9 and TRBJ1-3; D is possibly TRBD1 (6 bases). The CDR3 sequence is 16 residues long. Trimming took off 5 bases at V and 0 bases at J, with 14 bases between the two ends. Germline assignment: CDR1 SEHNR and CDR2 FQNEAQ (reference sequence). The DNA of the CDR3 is TGTGCCAGCAGCGATACCGGGACACTCTCTGGAAACACCATATATTTT. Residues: CASSDTGTLSGNTIYF.

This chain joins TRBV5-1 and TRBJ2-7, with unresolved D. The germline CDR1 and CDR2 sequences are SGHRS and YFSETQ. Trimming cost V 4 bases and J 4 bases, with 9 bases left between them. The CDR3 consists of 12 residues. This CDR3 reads CASSQNNYEQYF. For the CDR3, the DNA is TGCGCCAGCAGCCAAAACAATTACGAGCAGTACTTC.

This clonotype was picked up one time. CDR3 amino acids: CSVEVGPPPGRSYNEQFF. The CDR3 DNA is TGCAGCGTTGAAGTGGGCCCTCCTCCAGGACGCTCCTACAATGAGCAGTTCTTC. This sequence joins TRBV29-1 and TRBJ2-1; D call uncertain. The V gene's germline CDR1 is SQVTM and CDR2 ANQGSEA. V lost 1 base and J lost 0, with 19 bases in between. The CDR3 runs to 18 residues.

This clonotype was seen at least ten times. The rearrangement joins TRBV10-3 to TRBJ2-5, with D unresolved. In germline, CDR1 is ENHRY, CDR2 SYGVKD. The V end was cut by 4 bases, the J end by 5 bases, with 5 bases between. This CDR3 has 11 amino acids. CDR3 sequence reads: CAISGGETQYF. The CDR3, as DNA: TGTGCCATCAGTGGTGGGGAGACCCAGTACTTC.

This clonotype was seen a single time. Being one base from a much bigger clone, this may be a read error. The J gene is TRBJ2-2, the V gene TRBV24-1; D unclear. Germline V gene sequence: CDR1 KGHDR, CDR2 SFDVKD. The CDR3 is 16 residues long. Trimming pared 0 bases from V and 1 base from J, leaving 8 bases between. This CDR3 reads CATSDLGRMNTGELFF. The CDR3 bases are TGTGCCACCAGTGATTTGGGCAGAATGAACACCGGGGAGCTGTTTTTT.

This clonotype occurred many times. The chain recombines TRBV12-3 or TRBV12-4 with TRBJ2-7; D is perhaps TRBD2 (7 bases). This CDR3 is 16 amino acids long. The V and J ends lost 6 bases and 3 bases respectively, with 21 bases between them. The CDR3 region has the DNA TGTGCCAGCAGCCTCCGTGGGGGGCGGGACTACTACGAGCAGTACTTC. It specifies CASSLRGGRDYYEQYF.

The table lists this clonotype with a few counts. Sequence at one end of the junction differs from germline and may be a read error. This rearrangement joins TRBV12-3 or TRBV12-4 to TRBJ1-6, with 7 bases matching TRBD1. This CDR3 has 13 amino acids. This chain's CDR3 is CASRLGQASPLHF. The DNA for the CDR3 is TGTGCCAGCAGATTAGGACAGGCATCACCCCTCCACTTT.

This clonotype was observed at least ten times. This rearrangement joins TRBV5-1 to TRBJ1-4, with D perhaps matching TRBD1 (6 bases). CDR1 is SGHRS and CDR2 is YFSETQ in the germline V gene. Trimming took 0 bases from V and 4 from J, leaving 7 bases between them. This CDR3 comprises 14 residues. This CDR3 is CASSLEGGNEKLFF. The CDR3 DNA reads TGCGCCAGCAGCTTGGAGGGGGGTAATGAAAAACTGTTTTTT.

The CDR3 sequence is CASSRLQGATSGANVLTF. The CDR3 nucleotides are TGTGCCAGCAGCCGCCTCCAGGGGGCTACTTCTGGGGCCAACGTCCTGACTTTC. The gene calls are TRBV11-1 and TRBJ2-6; TRBD1 agrees at 8 bases. The CDR3 is 18 amino acids. V shed 5 bases and J 1 base; nucleotides not matched to a gene: 10. In germline, CDR1 is SGHAT, CDR2 FQDESV (reference sequence).